The rows below give T cell receptor beta chains drawn from one sample of a study of shared clonotypes between healthy human individuals. Clones were read by immunoSEQ multiplex PCR, and TCRdb kept only the in-frame ones, dropping some. The sample consists of millions of clones, under 95% of them appearing once. Sequencing was carried out using naive CD8+ T cells from PBMCs. These receptor sequences come from a man aged 18-30 years in good health. Some clones in this sample may be carry-over from other donors' samples. The CDR3 runs from the conserved cysteine through the conserved F or W. D genes are given only for firm matches. Clone size is given for some rows only: seen once, a few or many times, or a class if the clone is expanded.

CDR3 DNA | CDR3 protein | J gene | D gene | V gene | clone size
TGTGCCAGCTCACCACAGGCTATTGGGAGGCTTGGCCAAGAGACCCAGTACTTC | CASSPQAIGRLGQETQYF | TRBJ2-5 | - | TRBV18 | -
TGCGCCAGCAGCCTAGGACAGGGTGGCCATGAGCAGTTCTTC | CASSLGQGGHEQFF | TRBJ2-1 | TRBD1 | TRBV5-1 | -
TGTGCCATCAGTGAGGGCGGGCTCCCCTACGAGCAGTACTTC | CAISEGGLPYEQYF | TRBJ2-7 | - | TRBV10-3 | -
TGTGCCAGCAGTGAATGGCCACCTTGGCAGATAACCTCCTACGAGCAGTACTTC | CASSEWPPWQITSYEQYF | TRBJ2-7 | - | TRBV6-1 | -
TGTGCCAGCAGCTCCCCCAGGAACGAGCAGTACTTC | CASSSPRNEQYF | TRBJ2-7 | - | TRBV7-9 | -
TGTGCCGCTCAGGGAGGGGGCGACGAGCAGTACTTC | CAAQGGGDEQYF | TRBJ2-7 | - | TRBV2 | -
TGTGCCAGCAGCACAGGGGTTATCCTTGATACGCAGTATTTT | CASSTGVILDTQYF | TRBJ2-3 | - | TRBV21-1 | -
TGTGCCAGCAGTTTATCTCCCGGGTTCCCCTCGAGGGAGCAGTACTTC | CASSLSPGFPSREQYF | TRBJ2-7 | - | TRBV27 | -
TGTGCCAGCAGTTTACAGGGACCCTTCGGGACCCAGTACTTC | CASSLQGPFGTQYF | TRBJ2-5 | - | TRBV27 | -
TGCAGCGTAGAAACTAGCGGGAGGGCCGGGGAGCTGTTTTTT | CSVETSGRAGELFF | TRBJ2-2 | TRBD2 | TRBV29-1 | -
TGTGCCAGCAGCTCCCGGACAGGCATTAAAATGACTGAAGCTTTCTTT | CASSSRTGIKMTEAFF | TRBJ1-1 | TRBD1 | TRBV7-9 | -
TGTGCCAGCAGCTTGGTGAGGGGCGCTTACGAGCAGTACTTC | CASSLVRGAYEQYF | TRBJ2-7 | - | TRBV5-5 | once
TGCAGCGCCGGAGGGACCCGAGGGACTGAAGCTTTCTTT | CSAGGTRGTEAFF | TRBJ1-1 | - | TRBV29-1 | few
TGTGCCAGTAGTATAGATCTGGGGGGTGGCACCGGGGAGCTGTTTTTT | CASSIDLGGGTGELFF | TRBJ2-2 | - | TRBV19 | -
TGCGCCAGCAGCTTAGGGACTAGCGGATTCACAGATACGCAGTATTTT | CASSLGTSGFTDTQYF | TRBJ2-3 | TRBD2 | TRBV5-1 | -
TGTGCCAGCACCTGGGCCCTCAAATCGGCTAACTATGGCTACACCTTC | CASTWALKSANYGYTF | TRBJ1-2 | - | TRBV11-2 | -
TGTGCCAGTAGTAACCCAGAGGAGAGAGGCCAAGAGACCCAGTACTTC | CASSNPEERGQETQYF | TRBJ2-5 | - | TRBV19 | -
TGCGCCAGCAGACCGGGTTCTAGCGGTACCGGGGAGCTGTTTTTT | CASRPGSSGTGELFF | TRBJ2-2 | TRBD2 | TRBV4-1 | -
TGTGCCAGCAGCCGGCACCCCGGGGGGGACAATCAGCCCCAGCATTTT | CASSRHPGGDNQPQHF | TRBJ1-5 | - | TRBV5-5 | -
TGTGCCAGCAGCTCCCGGGACCGCCCTGGAAACACCATATATTTT | CASSSRDRPGNTIYF | TRBJ1-3 | - | TRBV7-9 | -
TGTGCCAGCAGTTTAAGGATCGGTTACAATGAGCAGTTCTTC | CASSLRIGYNEQFF | TRBJ2-1 | - | TRBV27 | -
TGTGCCATCAGTGAGTGGGACCGGGACCGAGAGACCCAGTACTTC | CAISEWDRDRETQYF | TRBJ2-5 | - | TRBV10-3 | -
TGCAGCGTTGAAGATCAGGACAGGCGACGTGAAGCTTTCTTT | CSVEDQDRRREAFF | TRBJ1-1 | TRBD1 | TRBV29-1 | -
TGTGCCAGCGGCCCCGGATGGGGGGAAAAACTGTTTTTT | CASGPGWGEKLFF | TRBJ1-4 | - | TRBV5-8 | -
TGTGCCAGCAGCAAAGTACAGCGGGAGAGACACAATGAGCAGTTCTTC | CASSKVQRERHNEQFF | TRBJ2-1 | - | TRBV21-1 | -
TGTGCCAGCAGTTGGCCTCGGACGGTTAGGGATACGCAGTATTTT | CASSWPRTVRDTQYF | TRBJ2-3 | - | TRBV28 | -
TGTGCCAGCAGTTCCGAATACTCTGGGGCCAACGTCCTGACTTTC | CASSSEYSGANVLTF | TRBJ2-6 | - | TRBV27 | -
TGTGCCAGCACCGGGAGGACCGGGCGCAAAAACATTCAGTACTTC | CASTGRTGRKNIQYF | TRBJ2-4 | TRBD2 | TRBV28 | -
TGTGCCAGCAGCTTGGCCGTAGGCTTAACTAATGAAAAACTGTTTTTT | CASSLAVGLTNEKLFF | TRBJ1-4 | - | TRBV5-5 | -
TGTGCCAGCAGTGAAGATCGGTACAATGAGCAGTTCTTC | CASSEDRYNEQFF | TRBJ2-1 | - | TRBV2 | -
TGTGCCAGCAGTATGATAGGGGTCGGGGTATATGGCTACACCTTC | CASSMIGVGVYGYTF | TRBJ1-2 | - | TRBV27 | -
TGTGCCAGCAGCACGGCTGTATACAATGAGCAGTTCTTC | CASSTAVYNEQFF | TRBJ2-1 | - | TRBV13 | -
TGTGCCAGCAGCCGTTGGGGGACTGAAGCTTTCTTT | CASSRWGTEAFF | TRBJ1-1 | - | TRBV7-6 | -
TGTGCCAGCAGCTTAGACGGGACAGGGGGTTTCTATGAGCAGTTCTTC | CASSLDGTGGFYEQFF | TRBJ2-1 | TRBD1 | TRBV9 | -
TGTGCCAGCAGCGTAGCGCGCGCAGGGGAGACTGAAGCTTTCTTT | CASSVARAGETEAFF | TRBJ1-1 | - | TRBV9 | once
TGTGCCAGCAACCCCCCGGGACTAGCATACGAGCAGTACTTC | CASNPPGLAYEQYF | TRBJ2-7 | TRBD2 | TRBV28 | -
TGTGCCACCAGCAGTACTCTCCGCTCGAACACCGGGGAGCTGTTTTTT | CATSSTLRSNTGELFF | TRBJ2-2 | - | TRBV15 | -
TGTGCCAGCAGCTTAGGACGGGGACAGATACCCGAGCAGTACTTC | CASSLGRGQIPEQYF | TRBJ2-7 | TRBD1 | TRBV13 | -
TGTGCCAGCAGTGAAGAGGCAACCTTGGCCTACGAGCAGTACTTC | CASSEEATLAYEQYF | TRBJ2-7 | - | TRBV2 | -
TGTGCCAGCAGCTCTGGACGGACGGACTCCTACGAGCAGTACTTC | CASSSGRTDSYEQYF | TRBJ2-7 | - | TRBV2 | once
TGTGCCAGCAGCCCCCAGGGCAATCAGCCCCAGCATTTT | CASSPQGNQPQHF | TRBJ1-5 | - | TRBV7-9 | few
TGTGCCAGCAGCCACGTACCGGAGGGACAGTGGAGCAATCAGCCCCAGCATTTT | CASSHVPEGQWSNQPQHF | TRBJ1-5 | TRBD1 | TRBV7-2 | -
TGTGCCAGCAGCTACAGGGGTGGGGAGACCCAGTACTTC | CASSYRGGETQYF | TRBJ2-5 | TRBD1 | TRBV6-4 | -
TGTGCCAGCAGTGGGCGGGAGGGCAATGAGCAGTTCTTC | CASSGREGNEQFF | TRBJ2-1 | TRBD2 | TRBV2 | -
TGCAGCGTCGGAGGTAGCGGAGGGAACACCGGGGAGCTGTTTTTT | CSVGGSGGNTGELFF | TRBJ2-2 | - | TRBV29-1 | -
TGTGCCAGCAGTACGACAGGGGGCAACACTGAAGCTTTCTTT | CASSTTGGNTEAFF | TRBJ1-1 | TRBD1 | TRBV27 | -